This TCR beta chain is drawn from a study of blood T cells in healthy people across ages. Study conclusions and caveats: Samples with more naive T cells showed higher observed beta diversity.

The CDR3 length is 11 residues. The germline gives CDR1 SQVTM, CDR2 ANQGSEA. The V end lost 7 bases, the J end lost 10 bases, and 14 bases lay between the germline ends. Sample-barcoded 5' priming and a J-beta primer mix drove a second PCR of about 6 to 12 cycles. One entry per CDR3 protein results from TCRdb running MiXCR on the 5' RACE reads. This table has more than 650,000 distinct CDR3 sequences, roughly 26% appearing once. With respect to this clonotype: Its target is not known.

A further study also used this sample, focusing on T cells of mothers and their children.

The sequence was collected from a boy between 10 and 17 years old in good health. The V call is TRBV29-1, the J call TRBJ2-4, with a possible D match to TRBD2 (5 bases). Sequenced: blood. The CDR3: CSAALGRIQYF. The CDR3 nucleotides read TGCAGCGCCGCCTTGGGGAGAATTCAGTACTTC.